The present T cell receptor (beta chain) was sequenced within a study of T cell responses to AZD1222 COVID-19 vaccine (dated by TCRdb to the early 2020s). In the study overall: Because spike-specific TCR depth and breadth did not differ between the two schedules, AZD1222 recipients who got a second dose at roughly 4 weeks were pooled with those who got a second dose at roughly 12 weeks. A total of 230 or so trial participants underwent TCR sequencing, of whom some 210 received two doses of AZD1222 and 26 received two doses of the MenACWY control vaccine. Trial participants were enrolled by age into 18-55, 56-69 and 70-plus year subgroups, with about 150, 28 and 57 TCR-sequenced participants respectively.

Read against the paper, the sample's time point label means: baseline before first vaccination. Vaccinee samples came from UK trials COV001 and COV002, including a single-blind randomized controlled phase 2/3 trial of AZD1222 (ChAdOx1 nCoV-19) in healthy adults. For TCRbeta chain sequencing, PBMC samples from trial participants were taken at day 0 and at day 28 after the second dose. Overall study outcomes, separate from this receptor: Because no day 14 peak-response samples were available, the repertoires could be characterized only after the peak T cell response. After two AZD1222 doses, both the breadth and the depth of spike-specific TCRs were significantly higher than at day 0 and than in MenACWY recipients. Conclusions about previously exposed vaccinees are limited, since just five or six AZD1222 recipients were seropositive for SARS-CoV-2 at baseline. In the small 56-69-year group, the increase in depth fell short of significance, most likely because of low power. Participants were mostly white British, with more females than males. The authors suggested clonal diversity may have been underestimated. The whole spike protein was spanned by vaccine-associated CD4 TCRs, and dominant responses were seen in regions 160-218 and 743-854. Epitopes outside the regions mutated in the B.1.351 and B.1.1.7 variants were reportedly recognized by nearly half of the unique spike-specific TCRs.

The CDR3 regions of human TCRbeta chains were analyzed by immunosequencing. The published analysis was carried out like this. Repertoire TCRs were matched against a reference library of SARS-CoV-2-specific TCRs generated with the MIRA antigen-specificity platform. Breadth meant the fraction of unique TCRs that were SARS-CoV-2-associated, whereas depth meant the fraction of total T cells that were SARS-CoV-2-associated. Using the MIRA data, each spike-specific TCR was mapped to the spike region that the TCR reacts to and placed in a CD4 or CD8 class. Log10-transformed breadth and depth values were compared by one-way ANOVA with Sidak's multiple comparisons tests. Here the immuneACCESS table is served through TCRdb, limited to in-frame sequences with V and J called. Missing clones are a known gap in these copies; in checked studies unresolved V genes cover under half, and the rest lacks a known reason. V, J and clone size reflect that table, while D and trimming were determined from the DNA. In this sample the table shows 95,000 to 150,000 clones, more than 80% of which occur a single time. The top ten clones comprise around 1.5% of the sample.

The germline V gene yields MDHEN for CDR1 and SYDVKM for CDR2. V lost 6 bases and J lost 3 bases; the stretch between them is 11 bases long. Measured from the cysteine to the phenylalanine, the CDR3 is 14 residues long. Kept here is only the CDR3 DNA, which spans 42 bases and is read in frame from base 1. Turning to this clone: Its antigen is not yet known. Per-nucleotide qualities are absent, and no much larger clonotype sits a single base away.

The specimen comprised peripheral blood, sampled on day 0 of AZD1222 vaccination. This sequence was found in an adult in good health. This receptor chain uses TRBV28 and TRBJ2-2; D gene: possibly TRBD1, on 5 matching bases. The DNA sequence is as follows: TGTGCCAGCAGCCTAGGGGCCTACACCGGGGAGCTGTTTTTT. Its product reads: CASSLGAYTGELFF.